These 18 T cell receptor beta chains were all obtained from the same sample, sequenced in a study of T cells in Graves' hyperthyroidism and ophthalmopathy. RNA transcripts were the template for amplifying TCR beta CDR3 regions. An initial round of RT-PCR targeting the TCR CDR3 relied on the HTBI primer set. TCRdb reanalysed the multiplex PCR reads using MiXCR and keeps one entry per CDR3 protein. The data contain more than 350,000 distinct CDR3 sequences, about 14% of them singletons. The specimen sequenced was blood. All receptors derive from a young woman with Graves' ophthalmopathy.

The sample holds many counts of this clonotype. This chain connects TRBV30 to TRBJ2-5; no clear D. The CDR3 runs 13 residues. Trimming removed 3 bases at V and 2 bases at J, with 10 bases between. Per germline, CDR1 GTSNPN and CDR2 SVGIG (reference sequence). Here the CDR3 DNA reads TGTGCCTGGAGAGGCGTGGGACAAGAGACCCAGTACTTC. Amino acid sequence: CAWRGVGQETQYF.

This clonotype has only a few counts. V is TRBV10-3 and J is TRBJ2-2; 7 nucleotides agree with TRBD1. CDR1 is ENHRY, CDR2 SYGVKD, per germline. With V trimmed by 8 bases and J by 0 bases, 3 bases remained unmatched. The CDR3 loop spans 14 amino acids. In DNA, the CDR3 is TGTGCCATCGCCGGGACAGCGAACACCGGGGAGCTGTTTTTT. Amino acid sequence: CAIAGTANTGELFF.

The sample holds many counts of this clonotype. Here the CDR3 reads CASSPAGVYGYTF. The DNA for the CDR3 is TGTGCCAGCAGCCCGGCAGGGGTCTATGGCTACACCTTC. The V call is TRBV12-3 or TRBV12-4, the J call TRBJ1-2, with a tentative D call TRBD1 (6 bases). V lost 6 bases and J 4 bases, leaving 12 bases between the germline ends. This CDR3 region has 13 residues.

At least ten counts were recorded for this clonotype. The CDR3 bases are TGCAGTGCTAGACAGGACAGCACTGAGCAGTTCTTC. This translates into CSARQDSTEQFF. The chain joins TRBV20-1 to TRBJ2-1; D is perhaps TRBD1 (6 bases). Per the germline V gene, CDR1 is DFQATT and CDR2 is SNEGSKA (reference sequence). Trimming stripped 2 bases from V and 9 bases from J, with 11 bases between. The CDR3 has 12 amino acids.

This clonotype was detected many times. The genes are TRBV30 and TRBJ1-5; D ambiguous. The CDR3 is 13 amino acids. Germline V gives CDR1 GTSNPN, CDR2 SVGIG (reference sequence). V lost 3 bases and J 2 bases, leaving 8 bases between the germline ends. The CDR3 is CAWSFQGNQPQHF. CDR3 DNA sequence: TGTGCCTGGAGCTTCCAGGGCAATCAGCCCCAGCATTTT.

This chain uses TRBV13 with TRBJ2-3; 11 positions match TRBD2. V trimming: 5 bases; J trimming: 5 bases; junction bases outside the gene matches: 9. Germline lookup yields CDR1 PRHDT and CDR2 FYEKMQ (reference sequence). The length of the CDR3 is 16 residues. Written as DNA, the CDR3 is TGTGCCAGCAGCGCACAACTAGCGGGGGCGAAAGATACGCAGTATTTT. It specifies CASSAQLAGAKDTQYF.

This clonotype was found a few times. The chain employs TRBV9 and TRBJ1-2; TRBD1 agrees at 9 bases. Germline CDR1 and CDR2: SGDLS and YYNGEE. This CDR3 comprises 14 residues. The V gene end was trimmed by 4 bases and the J gene end by 3 bases; junction bases not matched to a gene: 4. The CDR3, as DNA: TGTGCCAGCAGCCCTTGGACAGGGGACTATGGCTACACCTTC. It yields the protein CASSPWTGDYGYTF.

Many counts were recorded for this clonotype. The chain employs TRBV12-3 or TRBV12-4 and TRBJ1-3, with D unresolved. The V gene lost 7 bases and the J gene lost 3 bases, with 13 bases spanning the gap. The CDR3 is 14 residues long. CDR3 sequence (DNA): TGTGCCAGCACCTCTAGGACGTTTGGAAACACCATATATTTT. Translated, it gives CASTSRTFGNTIYF.

The chain carries TRBV6-1 and TRBJ2-7; 10 nucleotides line up with TRBD1. The germline gives CDR1 MNHNS, CDR2 SASEGT. This CDR3 contains 15 residues. The trim removed 0 bases at V and 6 bases at J, leaving 5 bases unmatched. CDR3 region: CASSEATGGPSEQYF. As DNA, the CDR3 is TGTGCCAGCAGTGAAGCGACAGGGGGCCCGTCCGAGCAGTACTTC.

This clonotype was recorded many times. The rearrangement links TRBV20-1 to TRBJ2-3, with D maybe TRBD2 (5 bases). This CDR3 comprises 15 residues. The V gene lost 0 bases and the J gene lost 0 bases, with 10 bases spanning the gap. Germline V gene data show CDR1 as DFQATT and CDR2 as SNEGSKA (reference sequence). The CDR3 is CSARDLASSTDTQYF. CDR3 sequence (DNA): TGCAGTGCTAGAGATCTGGCTAGCAGCACAGATACGCAGTATTTT.

The chain is built from TRBV27 and TRBJ2-7; D call uncertain. This CDR3 has 14 amino acids. The germline gives CDR1 MNHEY, CDR2 SMNVEV (reference sequence). Trimming shortened V by 5 bases and J by 1 base, and 12 bases separated the two germline ends. DNA for the CDR3: TGTGCCAGCAGTCTGGGTATCGGGTCCTACGAGCAGTACTTC. Translation gives CASSLGIGSYEQYF.

A note on this clonotype: A clone one base away is much larger, so this may be a read error. The chain's CDR3 is CATSKREGHPSSGNTIYF. The CDR3 DNA sequence: TGTGCCACCAGCAAACGAGAGGGACACCCTAGCTCTGGAAACACCATATATTTT. The V and J genes are TRBV15 and TRBJ1-3, with D possibly being TRBD1 (6 bases). CDR3 length: 18 amino acids. Germline V gene lookup returns CDR1 LNHNV and CDR2 YYDKDF (reference sequence). Trimming shortened V by 4 bases and J by 0 bases, and 19 bases separated the two germline ends.

This clonotype was seen ten or more times. J is TRBJ1-1 and V is TRBV4-1; no reliable D call. CDR3 length: 15 amino acids. Germline assignment: CDR1 MGHRA and CDR2 YSYEKL. V was clipped by 0 bases and J by 3 bases, with 11 bases between them. The CDR3 DNA is TGCGCCAGCAGCCAAGATCGTTCGGGGTACACTGAAGCTTTCTTT. Protein product: CASSQDRSGYTEAFF.

The sample holds a few counts of this clonotype. The J gene is TRBJ2-7, the V gene TRBV6-1; TRBD2 aligns across 10 bases. This CDR3 region has 13 residues. V dropped 5 bases and J dropped 6; count of bases not matched to a gene: 4. From germline, CDR1 is MNHNS and CDR2 SASEGT. CDR3 sequence: CASSQGLAREQYF. The CDR3 nucleotides are TGTGCCAGCAGTCAGGGACTAGCGCGCGAGCAGTACTTC.

The V call is TRBV5-6, the J call TRBJ2-6, with a weak D call TRBD1 (5 bases). Germline CDR1 is SGHDT and CDR2 is YYEEEE. Trimming removed 1 base at V and 6 bases at J, with 14 bases between. This CDR3 region has 16 residues. The CDR3 DNA is TGTGCCAGCAGCTTGCAACGAGGACAATCGGCCAACGTCCTGACTTTC. Protein sequence: CASSLQRGQSANVLTF.

This clonotype was counted many times. J is TRBJ2-7 and V is TRBV20-1; D might be TRBD1 or TRBD2, each matching 5 bases. The CDR3 spans 13 residues. Between the trimmed V and J ends, which lost 3 bases and 2 bases, there was a span of 11 bases. CDR1 and CDR2 (germline): DFQATT, SNEGSKA (reference sequence). The CDR3 reads CSARGPIAYEQYF. CDR3 DNA: TGCAGTGCTAGGGGACCGATCGCCTACGAGCAGTACTTC.

This clonotype showed up just a few times. The J gene is TRBJ2-3, the V gene TRBV4-1, with no clear D. Trimming shortened V by 3 bases and J by 6 bases, and 10 bases separated the two germline ends. CDR1 and CDR2 (germline): MGHRA, YSYEKL. There are 13 residues in the CDR3. CDR3 residues: CASSHVFGDTQYF. The DNA of the CDR3 is TGCGCCAGCAGCCATGTATTCGGGGATACGCAGTATTTT.

This clonotype appeared a few times. J is TRBJ2-3 and V is TRBV10-1; D is uncertain. The V end lost 4 bases, the J end lost 2 bases, and 16 bases lay between the germline ends. CDR3 size: 16 residues. Germline assignment: CDR1 WNHNN and CDR2 SYGVQD (reference sequence). The CDR3 reads CASSGSPRDITDTQYF. The CDR3, as DNA: TGCGCCAGCAGTGGAAGTCCCCGAGATATCACAGATACGCAGTATTTT.